Below are 15 T cell receptor beta chains sequenced from a single sample in a study of chemoradiotherapy in HPV16-positive cancers. This table comes from immunoSEQ multiplex PCR, and its TCRdb copy is limited to in-frame clones, with some not included. Among almost 3,000 clones, approximately 88% were seen once, and the ten largest hold 3% to 4.5%. Sequencing was performed on tumor tissue, taken from a patient who underwent chemoradiotherapy. These receptors were obtained from a human donor with HPV-associated anogenital cancer.

This clone was counted a single time. The rearrangement links TRBV9 to TRBJ2-5, with 7 nucleotides matching TRBD1. V was pared by 0 bases and J by 4 bases, with 6 bases of the junction left unmatched. This CDR3 is 15 amino acids long. Per germline, CDR1 SGDLS and CDR2 YYNGEE. The DNA for the CDR3 is TGTGCCAGCAGCGTAGCTACAGGGGTGGGAGAGACCCAGTACTTC. This translates into CASSVATGVGETQYF.

The chain combines TRBV7-9 with TRBJ2-1; 12 nucleotides match TRBD2. Germline V gene data show CDR1 as SEHNR and CDR2 as FQNEAQ (reference sequence). Trimming took 6 bases from V and 6 from J; bases not matched to a gene: 3. There are 14 residues in the CDR3. CDR3 DNA sequence: TGTGCCAGCAGTCCGGGACTAGCGGGCAATGAGCAGTTCTTC. It is translated as CASSPGLAGNEQFF. The entire variable domain, with the rest obtained from reference TRBV7-9 and TRBJ2-1, is as follows: DTGVSQNPRHKITKRGQNVTFRCDPISEHNRLYWYRQTLGQGPEFLTYFQNEAQLEKSRLLSDRFSAERPKGSFSTLEIQRTEQGDSAMYLCASSPGLAGNEQFFGPGTRLTVL.

This rearrangement joins TRBV2 to TRBJ2-1, with TRBD2 as a possible D gene (6 bases). The V gene lost 4 bases and the J gene lost 4 bases, with 17 bases spanning the gap. Germline values: CDR1 SNHLY, CDR2 FYNNEI. This CDR3 comprises 16 residues. The CDR3 DNA follows: TGTGCCAGCAGTGTCACCCCCTCCGCGGGATACAATGAGCAGTTCTTC. This codes for CASSVTPSAGYNEQFF.

The chain joins TRBV29-1 to TRBJ1-2; 9 nucleotides align to TRBD1. V shed 3 bases and J 6 bases; nucleotides not matched to a gene: 8. CDR1 is SQVTM, CDR2 ANQGSEA, per germline. The CDR3 extends over 14 amino acids. The CDR3 DNA is TGCAGCGTTGAGGACAGGGGCCCCGAAAATGGCTACACCTTC. As protein: CSVEDRGPENGYTF.

CDR3 amino acids: CASSLQGLYGYTF. The CDR3 nucleotides read TGTGCCAGCAGCTTACAGGGCCTCTATGGCTACACCTTC. V and J are TRBV13 and TRBJ1-2; possible D gene TRBD1, 5 bases. Germline V gene lookup returns CDR1 PRHDT and CDR2 FYEKMQ (reference sequence). The V gene lost 2 bases and the J gene lost 4 bases, with 8 bases spanning the gap. CDR3 length equals 13 residues.

The chain carries TRBV10-3 and TRBJ1-1; tentatively, D is TRBD1 (5 bases). CDR3 size: 15 residues. V lost 4 bases to trimming and J lost 1 base, with 13 bases between them. The germline V gene encodes CDR1 ENHRY and CDR2 SYGVKD. The CDR3 nucleotides read TGTGCCATCAGTGGGGTCGACAGAACGAACACTGAAGCTTTCTTT. Translation gives CAISGVDRTNTEAFF.

This rearrangement joins TRBV6-6 to TRBJ2-5; 13 nucleotides agree with TRBD2. Germline V gives CDR1 MNHNY, CDR2 SVGAGI (reference sequence). The CDR3 has 14 amino acids. V lost 6 bases and J lost 5; bases outside the gene matches: 3. The CDR3 DNA sequence: TGTGCCAGCAGCAGACTAGCGGGGGGTGAGACCCAGTACTTC. It specifies CASSRLAGGETQYF.

Of note for this clone: This specimen includes other DNA sequences encoding the same CDR3. J is TRBJ2-6 and V is TRBV7-8, with TRBD1 identical over 7 bases. The junction had 11 bases not matched to a gene; V was cut back by 6 bases and J by 0 bases. The CDR3 is 18 amino acids. The germline CDR1 and CDR2 sequences are SGHVS and FQNEAQ. In DNA, the CDR3 is TGTGCCAGCAGGGCTGTGGCCGCAGGGGGCTCTGGGGCCAACGTCCTGACTTTC. It specifies CASRAVAAGGSGANVLTF. The variable domain in full, completed from reference TRBV7-8 and TRBJ2-6, reads GAGVSQSPRYKVAKRGQDVALRCDPISGHVSLFWYQQALGQGPEFLTYFQNEAQLDKSGLPSDRFFAERPEGSVSTLKIQRTQQEDSAVYLCASRAVAAGGSGANVLTFGAGSRLTVL.

The gene calls are TRBV28 and TRBJ2-4, with 7 bases fitting TRBD1. This CDR3 comprises 14 residues. The V segment lost 3 bases and the J segment 10 bases; nucleotides outside the gene matches: 9. Germline loops: CDR1 MDHEN, CDR2 SYDVKM. The CDR3 DNA sequence: TGTGCCAGCAGTTTTCCGTCAGGGGGTCAAATTCAGTACTTC. Residues: CASSFPSGGQIQYF.

This chain joins TRBV5-4 and TRBJ1-1, with TRBD1 as a possible D gene (6 bases). The length of the CDR3 is 14 residues. V was trimmed by 4 bases and J by 6 bases, leaving 16 bases between them. Germline lookup yields CDR1 SGHNT and CDR2 YYREEE (reference sequence). The CDR3 spells CASSRNRDRAEAFF. The CDR3 DNA reads as TGTGCCAGCAGCCGGAACAGGGATCGTGCTGAAGCTTTCTTT. The variable domain in full, with the rest retrieved from reference TRBV5-4 and TRBJ1-1, is ETGVTQSPTHLIKTRGQQVTLRCSSQSGHNTVSWYQQALGQGPQFIFQYYREEENGRGNFPPRFSGLQFPNYSSELNVNALELDDSALYLCASSRNRDRAEAFFGQGTRLTVV.

The chain recombines TRBV10-2 with TRBJ2-3, with D perhaps TRBD2 (5 bases). CDR1 is WSHSY, CDR2 SAAADI, per germline. V gave up 10 bases and J gave up 4 bases, with 15 bases separating them. The CDR3 totals 13 residues. CDR3 nucleotides: TGCGCCACCGCGGGCCCGACCCCAGATACGCAGTATTTT. Its protein is CATAGPTPDTQYF.

The chain combines TRBV15 with TRBJ2-5; D unclear. V gave up 3 bases and J gave up 0 bases, with 2 bases separating them. The CDR3 covers 12 residues. The germline CDR1 and CDR2 sequences are LNHNV and YYDKDF (reference sequence). DNA of the CDR3: TGTGCCACCAGCAGGGACCAAGAGACCCAGTACTTC. Translation: CATSRDQETQYF. Full variable domain (outside the CDR3, taken from reference TRBV15 and TRBJ2-5): DAMVIQNPRYQVTQFGKPVTLSCSQTLNHNVMYWYQQKSSQAPKLLFHYYDKDFNNEADTPDNFQSRRPNTSFCFLDIRSPGLGDTAMYLCATSRDQETQYFGPGTRLLVL.

The chain has TRBV4-2 and TRBJ2-2; D call uncertain. The germline V gene has CDR1 LGHNA and CDR2 YNFKEQ. V lost 1 base to trimming and J lost 3 bases, with 6 bases between them. This CDR3 has 14 amino acids. The CDR3 reads CASSQAADTGELFF. Written as DNA, the CDR3 is TGTGCCAGCAGCCAAGCGGCGGACACCGGGGAGCTGTTTTTT.

The chain carries TRBV7-9 and TRBJ1-2, with unresolved D. The CDR3 consists of 17 residues. Germline CDR1 SEHNR, CDR2 FQNEAQ (reference sequence). With 4 bases removed from V and 3 bases from J, the gap between germline ends came to 21 bases. The DNA for the CDR3 is TGTGCCAGCAGCTCAGCCCCGTGGGTAAGATCCTACTATGGCTACACCTTC. Amino acids: CASSSAPWVRSYYGYTF.

This clone has a handful of counts. This rearrangement joins TRBV19 to TRBJ1-2; 8 bases are a match to TRBD1. CDR1 LNHDA and CDR2 SQIVND come from the germline V gene (reference sequence). This CDR3 has 16 amino acids. V shed 3 bases, J shed 0 bases, and the junction held 6 bases outside the gene matches. In DNA form, the CDR3 reads TGTGCCAGTAGTATCCAAGGGACAGGAGCTAACTATGGCTACACCTTC. Residues: CASSIQGTGANYGYTF.